This TCR beta chain was recovered during a study of cytomegalovirus exposure and HLA in healthy donors. This CDR3 has 15 residues. CDR1 and CDR2 (germline): MDHEN, SYDVKM. With 5 bases clipped from V and 6 bases from J, the junction kept 8 bases outside the gene matches. Study-level points and caveats: Using a false discovery rate of 0.05, a later analysis showed that 15,000 to 20,000 TCR beta sequences were associated with HLA alleles. Because they were indistinguishable, some V segments, including TRBV6-2 and TRBV6-3, were excluded.

As to this clone: Its matching antigen is unknown.

The PCR was carried out with 60 Vbeta primers and 13 Jbeta primers. The assay was immunoSEQ multiplex PCR, and TCRdb's table has in-frame clones only and misses some. The table lists some 180,000 clones, around 75% of them singletons. Source material: PBMCs. This sequence joins TRBV28 and TRBJ2-1, with 9 bases matching TRBD1. The TCR comes from a female donor in good health and CMV-seronegative. The CDR3: CASSPLGQGPNEQFF. As DNA, the CDR3 is TGTGCCAGCAGTCCACTGGGACAGGGTCCCAATGAGCAGTTCTTC.